This note documents a single T cell receptor (beta chain) sequence. The antigen it recognizes is unknown. Base qualities are not recorded, but no much larger clone differs from it by a single base. To sequence the TCRbeta CDR3 region, genomic DNA was isolated from the sorted cells. The immunoSEQ Assay was used for sequencing of TCRbeta CDR3 regions. The clones in this table, taken by TCRdb from immuneACCESS, are in-frame only. Not every clone is retained; where verified, under half of the shortfall comes from an unresolved V gene, and the cause of the rest is unknown. Present in this sample are more than 75,000 clones, less than 90% of which were seen just once. More than 0.95% of the sample belongs to the ten largest clones. The trial excluded patients who had a history of autoimmune disease or were on systemic immunosuppression. Peripheral blood for TCR sequencing was drawn from every dose cohort at baseline, at cycle 4 day 1 and at cycle 7 day 1. Samples came from an open-label, multicenter, first-in-human phase I dose-escalation trial of ivuxolimab. Adults with locally advanced or metastatic melanoma, renal cell, hepatocellular, or head and neck squamous cell carcinoma were enrolled in the trial. Before TCR sequencing, CD4+ T cells and CD8+ T cells were sorted from peripheral blood as separate populations.

V and J are truncated by 0 bases and 7 bases respectively, leaving an intervening sequence of 13 bases. From cysteine to phenylalanine, the CDR3 is 16 amino acids long. The entry retains the CDR3 DNA only, 48 bases that are in frame from base 1. The germline V gene specifies SGHAT as CDR1 and FQNNGV as CDR2. These data belong to a study of OX40 agonist ivuxolimab in advanced cancers. As for the study more broadly: Ivuxolimab was an agonistic, fully human IgG2 monoclonal antibody directed against OX40 (CD134), a costimulatory receptor. The paper describes the monotherapy dose-escalation part (N of about 54 patients) of the phase I trial of ivuxolimab. Prior anti-PD-1, anti-PD-L1 or anti-CTLA-4 therapy was permitted, and checkpoint inhibitors had been received by roughly two fifths of dose-escalation patients. Intravenous ivuxolimab was administered to patients every 2 weeks at six dose levels: 0.01, 0.1, 0.3, 1.5, 3 and 10 mg/kg. Of the 50 to 55 dose-escalation patients, hepatocellular carcinoma was present in about 20, melanoma in approximately 15, renal cell carcinoma in 9 and head and neck cancer in 9. Peripheral TCRbeta sequencing was intended to test whether TCR sequence diversity was altered and clonal T-cell expansion was caused by ivuxolimab. A male proportion of 75% to 85% and a mean age of 60 years, ranging from roughly 23 to 85, were recorded for the dose-escalation cohort. Partial responses occurred in three dose-escalation patients: two with cutaneous melanoma and one with hepatocellular carcinoma. Beyond this particular receptor, the publication reports: Antigen specificity was not determined for the clonally expanded peripheral T cells. At doses of 0.1 to 3.0 mg/kg, clonal expansion of both CD4+ and CD8+ blood T cells was observed from baseline to week 6. Partial responders in the 0.1-3.0 mg/kg groups had among the lowest normalized peripheral clonal expansion, especially among CD8+ T cells. On average, CD8+ T cells showed more expanded clones than CD4+ T cells after ivuxolimab. Low levels of normalized T-cell clonal expansion were also seen in some patients who did not respond.

The TCR comes from an adult with an advanced solid tumor such as melanoma, head and neck, liver or kidney cancer. Specimen: CD4+ or CD8+ T cells sorted from blood, collected in a trial of the OX40 agonist ivuxolimab. The rearrangement combines TRBV11-2 with TRBJ1-6; the D gene lacks a confident call. The CDR3 here reads CASSLEGSKHNSPLHF. The nucleotides read TGTGCCAGCAGCTTAGAGGGCAGCAAGCACAATTCACCCCTCCACTTT.